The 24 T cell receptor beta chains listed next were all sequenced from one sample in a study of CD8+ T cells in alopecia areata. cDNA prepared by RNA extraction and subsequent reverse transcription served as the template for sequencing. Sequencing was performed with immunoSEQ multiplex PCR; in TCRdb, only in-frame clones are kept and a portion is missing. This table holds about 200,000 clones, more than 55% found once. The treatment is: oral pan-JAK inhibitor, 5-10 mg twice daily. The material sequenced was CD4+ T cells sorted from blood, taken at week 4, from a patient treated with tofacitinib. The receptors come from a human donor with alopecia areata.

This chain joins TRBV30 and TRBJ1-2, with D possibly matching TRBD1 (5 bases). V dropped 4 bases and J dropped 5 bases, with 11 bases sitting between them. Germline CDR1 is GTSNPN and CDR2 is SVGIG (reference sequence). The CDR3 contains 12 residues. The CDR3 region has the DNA TGTGCCTGGATCGGGGCAGGGTATGGCTACACCTTC. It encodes CAWIGAGYGYTF.

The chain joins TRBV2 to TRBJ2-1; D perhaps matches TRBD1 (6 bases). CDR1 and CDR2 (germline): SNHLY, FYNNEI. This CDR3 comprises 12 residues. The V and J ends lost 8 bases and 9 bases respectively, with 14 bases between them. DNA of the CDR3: TGTGCCAGCGGGGGCACAGGGATTGAGCAGTTCTTC. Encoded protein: CASGGTGIEQFF.

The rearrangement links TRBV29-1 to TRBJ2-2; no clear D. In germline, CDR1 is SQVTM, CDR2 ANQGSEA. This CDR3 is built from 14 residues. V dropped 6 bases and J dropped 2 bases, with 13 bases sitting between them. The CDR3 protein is CSVPNRHNTGELFF. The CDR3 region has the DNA TGCAGCGTCCCCAATCGACATAACACCGGGGAGCTGTTTTTT.

This CDR3 is CAWRAKGAPTEAFF. CDR3 nucleotides: TGTGCCTGGAGGGCAAAGGGGGCGCCCACTGAAGCTTTCTTT. The V and J genes are TRBV30 and TRBJ1-1, with 7 nucleotides matching TRBD1. CDR3 length equals 14 residues. The germline gives CDR1 GTSNPN, CDR2 SVGIG (reference sequence). The V segment lost 3 bases and the J segment 4 bases; nucleotides outside the gene matches: 8.

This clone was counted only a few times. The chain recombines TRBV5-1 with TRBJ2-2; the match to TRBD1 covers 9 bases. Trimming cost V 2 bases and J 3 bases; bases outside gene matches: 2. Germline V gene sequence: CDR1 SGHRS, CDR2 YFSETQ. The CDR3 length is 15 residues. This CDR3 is CASSLQGADTGELFF. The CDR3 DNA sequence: TGCGCCAGCAGCTTACAGGGGGCGGACACCGGGGAGCTGTTTTTT.

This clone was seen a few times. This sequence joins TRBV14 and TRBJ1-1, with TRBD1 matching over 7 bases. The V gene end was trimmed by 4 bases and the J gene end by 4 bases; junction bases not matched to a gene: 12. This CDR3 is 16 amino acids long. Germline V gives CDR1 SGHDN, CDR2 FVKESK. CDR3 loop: CASSRTGPQRSTEAFF. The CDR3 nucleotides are TGTGCCAGCAGCCGGACAGGTCCCCAACGGAGCACTGAAGCTTTCTTT.

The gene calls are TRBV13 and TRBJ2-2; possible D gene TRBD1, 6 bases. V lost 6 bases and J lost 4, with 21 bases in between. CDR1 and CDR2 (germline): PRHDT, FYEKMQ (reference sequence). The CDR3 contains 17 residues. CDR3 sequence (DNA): TGTGCCAGCAGAGAACAGGGTGTCCATCTCAGCACCGGGGAGCTGTTTTTT. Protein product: CASREQGVHLSTGELFF. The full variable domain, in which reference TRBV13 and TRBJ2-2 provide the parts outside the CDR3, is AAGVIQSPRHLIKEKRETATLKCYPIPRHDTVYWYQQGPGQDPQFLISFYEKMQSDKGSIPDRFSAQQFSDYHSELNMSSLELGDSALYFCASREQGVHLSTGELFFGEGSRLTVL.

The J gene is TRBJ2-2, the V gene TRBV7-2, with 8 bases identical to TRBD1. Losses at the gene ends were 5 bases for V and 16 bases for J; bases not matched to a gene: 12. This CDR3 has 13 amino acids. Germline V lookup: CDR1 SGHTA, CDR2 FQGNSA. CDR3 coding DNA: TGTGCCAGCAGCCCACTCGTTATACAGGGGGGGTTTTTT. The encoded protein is CASSPLVIQGGFF. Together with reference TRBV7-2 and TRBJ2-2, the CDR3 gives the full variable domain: GAGVSQSPSNKVTEKGKDVELRCDPISGHTALYWYRQSLGQGLEFLIYFQGNSAPDKSGLPSDRFSAERTGGSVSTLTIQRTQQEDSAVYLCASSPLVIQGGFFGEGSRLTVL.

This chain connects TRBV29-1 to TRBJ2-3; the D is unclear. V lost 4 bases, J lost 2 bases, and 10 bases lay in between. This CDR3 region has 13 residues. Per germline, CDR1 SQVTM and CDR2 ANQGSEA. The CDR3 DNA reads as TGCAGCGTTGGGGCGGTTCTCACAGATACGCAGTATTTT. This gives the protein CSVGAVLTDTQYF.

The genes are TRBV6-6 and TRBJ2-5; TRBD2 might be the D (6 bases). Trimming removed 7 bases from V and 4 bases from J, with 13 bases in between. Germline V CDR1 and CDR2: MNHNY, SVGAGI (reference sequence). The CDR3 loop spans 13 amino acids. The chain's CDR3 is CASTGDRRETQYF. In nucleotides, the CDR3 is TGTGCCAGCACGGGGGACCGACGAGAGACCCAGTACTTC.

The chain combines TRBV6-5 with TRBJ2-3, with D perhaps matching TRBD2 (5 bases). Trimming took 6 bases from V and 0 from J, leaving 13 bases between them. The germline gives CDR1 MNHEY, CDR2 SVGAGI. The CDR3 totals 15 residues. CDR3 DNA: TGTGCCAGCAGCCCTTGGGAGACTAGCACAGATACGCAGTATTTT. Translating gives CASSPWETSTDTQYF.

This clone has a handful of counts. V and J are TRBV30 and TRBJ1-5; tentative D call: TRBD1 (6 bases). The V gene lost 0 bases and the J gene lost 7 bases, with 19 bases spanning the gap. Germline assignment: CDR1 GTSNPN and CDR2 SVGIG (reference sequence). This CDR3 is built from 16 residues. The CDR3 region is CAWSVRGTGARQPQHF. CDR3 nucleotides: TGTGCCTGGAGTGTACGAGGTACGGGGGCAAGGCAGCCCCAGCATTTT.

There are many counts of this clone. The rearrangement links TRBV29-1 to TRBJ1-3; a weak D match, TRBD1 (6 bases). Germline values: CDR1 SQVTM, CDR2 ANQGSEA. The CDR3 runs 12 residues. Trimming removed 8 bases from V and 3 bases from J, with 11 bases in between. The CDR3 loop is CSFRGSGNTIYF. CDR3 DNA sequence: TGCAGCTTCAGGGGTAGTGGAAACACCATATATTTT.

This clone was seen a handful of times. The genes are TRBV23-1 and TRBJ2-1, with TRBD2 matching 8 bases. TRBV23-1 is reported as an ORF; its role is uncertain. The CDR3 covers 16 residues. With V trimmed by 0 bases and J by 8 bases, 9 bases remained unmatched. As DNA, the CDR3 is TGCGCCAGCAGTCAATCGAGAGCGGGGGAGTTCCATGAGCAGTTCTTC. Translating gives CASSQSRAGEFHEQFF.

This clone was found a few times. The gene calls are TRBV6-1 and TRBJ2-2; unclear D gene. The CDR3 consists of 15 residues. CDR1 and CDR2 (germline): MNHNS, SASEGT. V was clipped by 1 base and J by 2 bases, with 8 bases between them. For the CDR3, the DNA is TGTGCCAGCAGTGAAGGAGGCTCTAACACCGGGGAGCTGTTTTTT. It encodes CASSEGGSNTGELFF.

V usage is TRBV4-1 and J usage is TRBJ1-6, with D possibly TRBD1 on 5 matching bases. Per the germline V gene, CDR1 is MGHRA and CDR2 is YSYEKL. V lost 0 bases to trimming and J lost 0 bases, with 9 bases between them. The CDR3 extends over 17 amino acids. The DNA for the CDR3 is TGCGCCAGCAGCCAAGATGTAGGGGCCTCCTATAATTCACCCCTCCACTTT. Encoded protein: CASSQDVGASYNSPLHF.

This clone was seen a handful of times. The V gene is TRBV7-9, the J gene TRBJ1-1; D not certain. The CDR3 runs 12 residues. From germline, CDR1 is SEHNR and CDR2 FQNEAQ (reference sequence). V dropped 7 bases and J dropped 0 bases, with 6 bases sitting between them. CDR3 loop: CASNGMNTEAFF. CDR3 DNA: TGTGCCAGCAACGGCATGAACACTGAAGCTTTCTTT.

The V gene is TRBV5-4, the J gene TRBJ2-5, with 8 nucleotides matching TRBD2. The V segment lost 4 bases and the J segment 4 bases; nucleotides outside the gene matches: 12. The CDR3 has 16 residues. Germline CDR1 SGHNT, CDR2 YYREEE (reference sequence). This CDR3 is CASSAGGGTRVETQYF. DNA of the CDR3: TGTGCCAGCAGCGCTGGAGGCGGGACTAGAGTAGAGACCCAGTACTTC.

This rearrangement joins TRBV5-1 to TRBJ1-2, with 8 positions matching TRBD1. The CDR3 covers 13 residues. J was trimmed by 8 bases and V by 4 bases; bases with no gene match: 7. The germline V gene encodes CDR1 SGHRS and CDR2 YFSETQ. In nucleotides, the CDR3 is TGCGCCAGCAGCCCGGACAGGGAAGGAGGCTACACCTTC. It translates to CASSPDREGGYTF.

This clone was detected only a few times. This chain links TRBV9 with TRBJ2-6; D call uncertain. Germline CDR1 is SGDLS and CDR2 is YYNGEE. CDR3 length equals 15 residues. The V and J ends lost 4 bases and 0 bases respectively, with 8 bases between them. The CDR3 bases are TGTGCCAGCAGCCCAACCATCTCTGGGGCCAACGTCCTGACTTTC. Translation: CASSPTISGANVLTF.

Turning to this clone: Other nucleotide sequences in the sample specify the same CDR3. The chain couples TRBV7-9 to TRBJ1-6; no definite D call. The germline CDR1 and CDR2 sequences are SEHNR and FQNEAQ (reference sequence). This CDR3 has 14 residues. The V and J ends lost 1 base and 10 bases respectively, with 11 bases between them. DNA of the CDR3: TGTGCCAGCAGCTTAGAGGGAGATCAATCACCCCTCCACTTT. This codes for CASSLEGDQSPLHF.

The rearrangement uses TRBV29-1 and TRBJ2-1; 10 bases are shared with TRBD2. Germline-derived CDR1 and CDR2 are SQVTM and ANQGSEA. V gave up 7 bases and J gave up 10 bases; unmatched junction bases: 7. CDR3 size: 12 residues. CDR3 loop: CSGGLAGVEQFF. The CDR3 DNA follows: TGCAGCGGGGGCCTAGCGGGGGTGGAGCAGTTCTTC.

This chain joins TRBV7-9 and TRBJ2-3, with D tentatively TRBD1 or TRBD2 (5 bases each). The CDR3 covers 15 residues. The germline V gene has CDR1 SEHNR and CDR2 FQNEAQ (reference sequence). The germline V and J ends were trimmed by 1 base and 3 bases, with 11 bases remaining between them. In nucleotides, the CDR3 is TGTGCCAGCAGCTTAGACGGGGCGAGGACAGATACGCAGTATTTT. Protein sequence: CASSLDGARTDTQYF.

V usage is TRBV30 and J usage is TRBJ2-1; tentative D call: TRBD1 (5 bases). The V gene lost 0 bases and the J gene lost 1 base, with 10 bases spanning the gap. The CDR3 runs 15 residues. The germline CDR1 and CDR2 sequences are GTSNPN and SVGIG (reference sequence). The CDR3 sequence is CAWSVQGISYNEQFF. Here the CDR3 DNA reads TGTGCCTGGAGTGTCCAGGGTATTTCCTACAATGAGCAGTTCTTC. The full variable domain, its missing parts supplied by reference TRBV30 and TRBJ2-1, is SQTIHQWPATLVQPVGSPLSLECTVEGTSNPNLYWYRQAAGRGLQLLFYSVGIGQISSEVPQNLSASRPQDRQFILSSKKLLLSDSGFYLCAWSVQGISYNEQFFGPGTRLTVL.